This T cell receptor beta chain stems from a study of OX40 agonist ivuxolimab in advanced cancers. The table came from immunoSEQ multiplex PCR; TCRdb's copy has only in-frame clones and leaves some out. The top ten hold more than 3% of the sample, which has approximately 87,000 clones, roughly nine tenths seen once. The CDR3 runs to 14 residues. Looked up from germline, CDR1 is LNHDA and CDR2 is SQIVND (reference sequence). Between the trimmed V and J ends, which lost 8 bases and 2 bases, there was a span of 15 bases. The receptor was derived from an adult with an advanced solid tumor such as melanoma, head and neck, liver or kidney cancer. The chain combines TRBV19 with TRBJ1-2; D gene uncertain. The sequences come from CD4+ or CD8+ T cells sorted from blood, collected in a trial of the OX40 agonist ivuxolimab. In DNA form, the CDR3 reads TGTGCCAGTCTCCCAAGTGATGAAAACTATGGCTACACCTTC. Its translation is CASLPSDENYGYTF.